The subject of this entry is one T cell receptor (beta chain). Its antigen is as yet unknown. The V segment lost 2 bases and the J segment 7 bases; nucleotides outside the gene matches: 5. Germline V lookup: CDR1 MDHEN, CDR2 SYDVKM. This CDR3 is built from 16 residues. The data are from a study of blood T cells in healthy people across ages. The authors ran a second PCR of about 6 to 11 cycles using a sample-barcoded 5' primer and a J-beta primer mix. TCRdb re-called the 5' RACE reads with MiXCR, one entry per CDR3 protein. There are about 1.1 million distinct CDR3 sequences in the sample; 35% to 45% occur only once, and around 13% lies in the top ten. Whole-study results and caveats: TCR beta diversity correlated strongly with naive T cell percentage. The donors' CMV status was not determined, possibly confounding changes in expanded clonotypes.

The sample was blood. The rearrangement joins TRBV28 to TRBJ1-6; 10 nucleotides match TRBD1. The receptor was derived from a man aged 18 to 30 in good health. The CDR3 sequence: CASSLLGTGVNSPLHF. The CDR3 nucleotides are TGTGCCAGCAGTTTACTAGGGACAGGGGTAAATTCACCCCTCCACTTT.